These T cell receptor beta chains were read from a single sample in a study of T cell responses to AZD1222 COVID-19 vaccine. Measured with immunoSEQ multiplex PCR; TCRdb has only the in-frame clones, and not every one. The repertoire includes roughly 250,000 clones, roughly 93% of them detected once, and around 0.57% sits in the top ten. This material consisted of peripheral blood, taken on day 0 of AZD1222 vaccination. The receptors shown here come from an adult in good health. CDR3s include the opening cysteine and the closing phenylalanine or tryptophan. A D gene is named only where the DNA matches it firmly. Clone size is given for some rows only: seen once, a few or many times, or a class if the clone is expanded.

clone size	J gene	V gene	D gene	CDR3 DNA	CDR3 protein
-	TRBJ2-4	TRBV4-1	TRBD2	TGCGCCAGCAGCCAAGGACTAGCGGGGGGGCGGGGCAAAAACATTCAGTACTTC	CASSQGLAGGRGKNIQYF
-	TRBJ1-5	TRBV19	-	TGTGCCAGTAGTATAGAAGTCCGCAATCAGCCCCAGCATTTT	CASSIEVRNQPQHF
-	TRBJ2-5	TRBV4-3	-	TGCGCCAGCAGCCAAGATACAGGACTACCCCAGGCCCAGTACTTC	CASSQDTGLPQAQYF
-	TRBJ2-7	TRBV7-8	TRBD1	TGTGCCAGCAGCGCAGCCGGGACAGCCTCCTACGAGCAGTACTTC	CASSAAGTASYEQYF
-	TRBJ1-2	TRBV10-3	-	TGTGCCATCAGTCAGCCAGCTAACTATGGCTACACCTTC	CAISQPANYGYTF
few	TRBJ2-7	TRBV28	-	TGTGCCAGCAACCGAAGGGGCCCCGAGCAGTACTTC	CASNRRGPEQYF
-	TRBJ2-7	TRBV5-6	-	TGTGCCAGCAGCGCGGACGGGTACGAGCAGTACTTC	CASSADGYEQYF
-	TRBJ1-5	TRBV9	-	TGTGCCAGCAGCGTAGCCGGGGATAATCAGCCCCAGCATTTT	CASSVAGDNQPQHF
-	TRBJ2-2	TRBV7-2	TRBD2	TGTGCCAGCAGCGGAGGACTAGGGTATACCGGGGAGCTGTTTTTT	CASSGGLGYTGELFF
once	TRBJ2-7	TRBV13	-	TGTGCCAGCAGCGAATACACGGGCTCGGGTCAGTACTTC	CASSEYTGSGQYF
-	TRBJ1-1	TRBV5-4	-	TGTGCCAGCAGTTCAGCAAAACAGGGTACCGGAACTGAAGCTTTCTTT	CASSSAKQGTGTEAFF
-	TRBJ2-1	TRBV5-8	-	TGTGCCAGCAGTTCTTATAACAATGAGCAGTTCTTC	CASSSYNNEQFF
once	TRBJ1-2	TRBV7-9	-	TGTGCCAGCAGCTTAAGGAGGGGAAATGGCTACACCTTC	CASSLRRGNGYTF
-	TRBJ2-1	TRBV2	-	TGTGCCAGCAGTGAAGGGATTGAGCAGTTCTTC	CASSEGIEQFF
-	TRBJ2-2	TRBV18	TRBD1	TGTGCCAGCTCACTCGGACAGGGGGCGGACACCGGGGAGCTGTTTTTT	CASSLGQGADTGELFF
-	TRBJ2-3	TRBV11-2	-	TGTGCCAGCAGCTTAGACGGGAGCACAGATACGCAGTATTTT	CASSLDGSTDTQYF
-	TRBJ2-5	TRBV10-2	TRBD2	TGCGCCAGCAGTGATGAGCGGGGAGTGTTGGAGACCCAGTACTTC	CASSDERGVLETQYF
-	TRBJ1-3	TRBV15	-	TGTGCCACCAGCAGCCCCCCGGTCTCTGGAAACACCATATATTTT	CATSSPPVSGNTIYF
-	TRBJ1-1	TRBV6-5	-	TGTGCCAGCAGTTCTCAAGGGGGGGCTTTCTTT	CASSSQGGAFF
few	TRBJ2-1	TRBV10-3	-	TGTGCCGCTCATGATAGCGGCTCCTACAATGAGCAGTTCTTC	CAAHDSGSYNEQFF
-	TRBJ1-4	TRBV28	-	TGTGCCAGCAGTTTAGGAGTCTTGGCGACTAATGAAAAACTGTTTTTT	CASSLGVLATNEKLFF
-	TRBJ2-7	TRBV28	-	TGTGCCAGCAGCCCCGGGGGTGCCCGAGGGGACGAGCAGTACTTC	CASSPGGARGDEQYF
-	TRBJ2-7	TRBV2	TRBD2	TGTGCCAGCAGTGAAGCGCTTGCGGGGGACCCCTACGAGCAGTACTTC	CASSEALAGDPYEQYF
once	TRBJ2-7	TRBV28	TRBD1	TGTGCCAGCAGTCTCCGGGACAGGGACTACGAGCAGTACTTC	CASSLRDRDYEQYF
-	TRBJ2-1	TRBV28	-	TGTGCCAGCAGTTTTATCAATGAGCAGTTCTTC	CASSFINEQFF
-	TRBJ1-4	TRBV6-5	-	TGTGCCAGCAGTTTCGAACTGGGGGAAAAACTGTTTTTT	CASSFELGEKLFF
-	TRBJ2-5	TRBV5-5	-	TGTGCCAGCAGCTTGGAGGTATGGGAGACCCAGTACTTC	CASSLEVWETQYF
-	TRBJ1-4	TRBV5-1	-	TGCGCCAGCAGCTTGAACCCTCAGGCCCTTAATGAAAAACTGTTTTTT	CASSLNPQALNEKLFF
few	TRBJ1-1	TRBV28	TRBD1	TGTGCCAGCAGTCCCGAAGGCCTGACAGGGCTGGGGACTGAAGCTTTCTTT	CASSPEGLTGLGTEAFF
-	TRBJ2-2	TRBV14	TRBD1	TGTGCCAGCAGCCAAACCGGGACAGTAGTCCCCGGGGAGCTGTTTTTT	CASSQTGTVVPGELFF
once	TRBJ1-5	TRBV28	-	TGTGCCAGCAGTTCTCCTGGGGGGGGCAATCAGCCCCAGCATTTT	CASSSPGGGNQPQHF
-	TRBJ2-7	TRBV7-9	TRBD1	TGTGCCAGCAGCCTAGGACAGGCCACCTACGAGCAGTACTTC	CASSLGQATYEQYF